This T cell receptor (beta chain) is drawn from a study of regulatory T cells in long-lasting Graves disease. The study, taken as a whole, reports: Persistent disease samples used TRBV28, TRBJ1-2 and TRBJ2-5 preferentially.

This clonotype was counted a few times. The antigen is undetermined. The CDR3 contains 15 residues. Trimming stripped 0 bases from V and 15 bases from J, with 21 bases between. Per the germline V gene, CDR1 is SGHDN and CDR2 is FVKESK. Time point indicated: newly diagnosed GD, antithyroid drugs for less than 3 months. Preparation of the TCR library used RNA extracted from PBMCs. Clinicians diagnosed Graves' disease using American Thyroid Association guidelines. Library construction for TCR beta used iRepertoire HTBI primers and Arm-PCR of CDR3 regions. In the original workflow: Among the samples, under 70 TRBV and 14 TRBJ segments were identified. TCRdb re-called the multiplex PCR reads through MiXCR, storing one row per CDR3 protein. TCRdb assigned the V and J calls; the authors' analysis was not used. The sample shows about 380,000 distinct CDR3 sequences, 15% to 19% of them seen only once.

This material consisted of peripheral blood mononuclear cells (PBMCs), taken at new diagnosis, from a patient treated with antithyroid drugs. The chain joins TRBV14 to TRBJ2-1, with D possibly being TRBD2 (6 bases). The TCR comes from a female donor with Graves disease. This CDR3 reads CASSQEREVWGVGFF. CDR3 nucleotides: TGTGCCAGCAGCCAAGAAAGGGAGGTCTGGGGCGTTGGGTTCTTC.